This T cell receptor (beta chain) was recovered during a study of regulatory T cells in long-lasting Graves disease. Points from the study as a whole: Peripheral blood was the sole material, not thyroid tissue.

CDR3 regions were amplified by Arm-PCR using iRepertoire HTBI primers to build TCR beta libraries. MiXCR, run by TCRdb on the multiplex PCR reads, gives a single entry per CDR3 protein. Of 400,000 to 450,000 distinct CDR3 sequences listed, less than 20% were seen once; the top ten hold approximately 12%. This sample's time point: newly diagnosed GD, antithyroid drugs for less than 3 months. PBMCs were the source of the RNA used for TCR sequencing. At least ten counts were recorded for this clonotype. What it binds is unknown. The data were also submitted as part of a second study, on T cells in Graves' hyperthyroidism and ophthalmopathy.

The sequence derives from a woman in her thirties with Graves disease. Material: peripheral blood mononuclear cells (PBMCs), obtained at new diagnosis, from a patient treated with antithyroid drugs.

The CDR3 loop is CASSGRSGADGYTF. The CDR3, as DNA: TGTGCCAGCAGTGGTCGGTCAGGGGCGGATGGCTACACCTTC. V gene TRBV2 combines with J gene TRBJ1-2; possibly TRBD1 for D (6 bases). Looked up from germline, CDR1 is SNHLY and CDR2 is FYNNEI. The CDR3 consists of 14 residues. Trimming took 4 bases from V and 6 from J, leaving 15 bases between them.